Reported below is one T cell receptor beta chain. The entry originates in a study of blood T cell repertoires in COVID-19. At the level of the study: Researchers got acute and convalescent COVID-19 samples from the United States, Italy and Spain. PBMCs, B-cell-depleted T cells, or T cells were the source of the cDNA or gDNA that made up the material.

Authors' analysis steps: The authors estimated nucleated cell counts from reference gene primer amplification. Using immunoSEQ multiplex PCR, the repertoire was profiled, and TCRdb retains in-frame clones only, with some absent. Clone size and the V and J calls come from that table; the DNA yielded D and trimming. The sample lists tens of thousands of clones, 83% occurring once. This CDR3 has 13 amino acids. V dropped 3 bases and J dropped 1 base, with 7 bases sitting between them. Germline loops: CDR1 SGHRS, CDR2 YFSETQ. Sequencing used peripheral blood. V usage is TRBV5-1 and J usage is TRBJ1-2; maybe TRBD1 (6 bases). This TCR was sampled from a woman in her fifties or sixties with acute or convalescent COVID-19. CDR3 loop: CASSSDSNYGYTF. The CDR3 nucleotides are TGCGCCAGCAGCTCGGACAGTAACTATGGCTACACCTTC.